The 23 T cell receptor beta chains below were found in one sample sequenced in a study of shared clonotypes between healthy human individuals. Measured with immunoSEQ multiplex PCR; TCRdb has only the in-frame clones, and not every one. The sample comprises some 1,600,000 clones, roughly 98% of which are singletons, and around 0.45% rests with the top ten. Sequencing was done on a sample of naive CD4+ T cells sorted from blood. Documented subset: CD45RA+ positively selected. The receptors originated from a young man in good health.

The J gene is TRBJ1-5, the V gene TRBV28; 8 bases match TRBD1. V shed 6 bases, J shed 2 bases, and the junction held 6 bases outside the gene matches. This CDR3 spans 15 amino acids. Germline V gene sequence: CDR1 MDHEN, CDR2 SYDVKM. CDR3 coding DNA: TGTGCCAGCAGGCTTCAGGGGGCCGGCAATCAGCCCCAGCATTTT. It yields the protein CASRLQGAGNQPQHF.

The rearrangement uses TRBV7-8 and TRBJ1-5; D gene unclear. The ends were cut back, 5 bases at V and 5 bases at J, with 16 bases in the middle. Germline V gene data show CDR1 as SGHVS and CDR2 as FQNEAQ. CDR3 length equals 15 residues. This CDR3 is CASSPTDGFYQPQHF. CDR3 DNA sequence: TGTGCCAGCAGCCCAACGGACGGTTTCTATCAGCCCCAGCATTTT.

The chain recombines TRBV2 with TRBJ2-7; the D gene is possibly TRBD1 (5 bases). The CDR3 has 13 amino acids. V lost 7 bases to trimming and J lost 3 bases, with 13 bases between them. The germline V gene encodes CDR1 SNHLY and CDR2 FYNNEI. CDR3 loop: CASIPKDNYEQYF. CDR3 in DNA: TGTGCCAGCATCCCTAAGGACAACTACGAGCAGTACTTC.

The rearrangement joins TRBV15 to TRBJ1-1; D gene uncertain. Trimming left V 1 base short and J 9 bases short, with 12 bases between. This CDR3 has 13 amino acids. CDR1 and CDR2 from the germline V gene are LNHNV and YYDKDF (reference sequence). The chain's CDR3 is CATSRALSPKAFF. CDR3 coding DNA: TGTGCCACCAGCAGAGCCTTATCCCCCAAAGCTTTCTTT.

This chain connects TRBV18 to TRBJ2-5; either TRBD1 or TRBD2 may supply D (5 bases each). The germline CDR1 and CDR2 sequences are KGHSH and LQKENI. This CDR3 has 15 amino acids. Trimming removed 6 bases at V and 4 bases at J, with 18 bases between. CDR3 coding DNA: TGTGCCAGCTCTCTCTACACGAGGGGCCCAGAGACCCAGTACTTC. Translated: CASSLYTRGPETQYF.

The chain recombines TRBV15 with TRBJ2-5, with D maybe TRBD1 (6 bases). V gave up 0 bases and J gave up 2 bases, with 25 bases separating them. The CDR3 contains 20 residues. Germline assignment: CDR1 LNHNV and CDR2 YYDKDF (reference sequence). Here the CDR3 DNA reads TGTGCCACCAGCAGAGAATTTCCACAGGGACGCCGGCATATACAAGAGACCCAGTACTTC. Encoded protein: CATSREFPQGRRHIQETQYF.

The table lists this clone with a count of one. The chain links TRBV18 to TRBJ2-3; D gene uncertain. This CDR3 comprises 14 residues. The V end was cut by 5 bases, the J end by 2 bases, with 11 bases between. Germline V lookup: CDR1 KGHSH, CDR2 LQKENI. The CDR3 coding sequence is TGTGCCAGCTCAGAGGCCCTCACCACAGATACGCAGTATTTT. Encoded protein: CASSEALTTDTQYF.

The genes are TRBV11-2 and TRBJ1-5; TRBD1 might be the D (5 bases). The CDR3 consists of 13 residues. CDR1 is SGHAT and CDR2 is FQNNGV in the germline V gene. Trimming cost V 0 bases and J 7 bases, with 7 bases left between them. In DNA, the CDR3 is TGTGCCAGCAGCTTAGAGGGGCACCAGCCCCAGCATTTT. Residues: CASSLEGHQPQHF. The full variable domain, with the rest looked up from reference TRBV11-2 and TRBJ1-5, is EAGVAQSPRYKIIEKRQSVAFWCNPISGHATLYWYQQILGQGPKLLIQFQNNGVVDDSQLPKDRFSAERLKGVDSTLKIQPAKLEDSAVYLCASSLEGHQPQHFGDGTRLSIL.

This chain uses TRBV6-4 with TRBJ1-1; D gene ambiguous. V dropped 4 bases and J dropped 1 base, with 7 bases sitting between them. Germline CDR1 MRHNA, CDR2 SNTAGT. CDR3 length: 13 residues. CDR3 region: CASSVERNTEAFF. The DNA for the CDR3 is TGTGCCAGCAGTGTAGAGAGGAACACTGAAGCTTTCTTT.

The chain has TRBV7-9 and TRBJ2-7; D not resolved. The CDR3 consists of 12 residues. Germline V gene lookup returns CDR1 SEHNR and CDR2 FQNEAQ (reference sequence). The germline V and J ends were trimmed by 5 bases and 5 bases, with 10 bases remaining between them. CDR3 coding DNA: TGTGCCAGCAGCCGCCCTCCCCACGAGCAGTACTTC. It specifies CASSRPPHEQYF.

The chain has TRBV5-6 and TRBJ2-1, with unresolved D. Germline V gene sequence: CDR1 SGHDT, CDR2 YYEEEE. The CDR3 totals 12 residues. Trimming took 5 bases from V and 4 from J, leaving 7 bases between them. The CDR3 coding sequence is TGTGCCAGCAGTAAGGATTACAATGAGCAGTTCTTC. Translation: CASSKDYNEQFF.

Here the CDR3 DNA reads TGTGCCAGCAGCGTAGGACAGGGTCAGACTGAAGCTTTCTTT. Encoded protein: CASSVGQGQTEAFF. The chain has TRBV9 and TRBJ1-1, with 7 bases fitting TRBD1. There are 14 residues in the CDR3. Germline CDR1 reads SGDLS; CDR2 reads YYNGEE. After removal of 0 bases from V and 5 bases from J, the junction contained 4 bases not matched to a gene. Drawing the rest from reference TRBV9 and TRBJ1-1, the complete variable domain is DSGVTQTPKHLITATGQRVTLRCSPRSGDLSVYWYQQSLDQGLQFLIQYYNGEERAKGNILERFSAQQFPDLHSELNLSSLELGDSALYFCASSVGQGQTEAFFGQGTRLTVV.

The chain couples TRBV29-1 to TRBJ1-1, with D unresolved. Per germline, CDR1 SQVTM and CDR2 ANQGSEA. The length of the CDR3 is 13 residues. V lost 5 bases, J lost 0 bases, and 10 bases lay in between. The CDR3 DNA follows: TGCAGCGTTAGGCCTGATTTGAACACTGAAGCTTTCTTT. This sequence encodes CSVRPDLNTEAFF.

This clone was counted only a few times. The V gene is TRBV4-2, the J gene TRBJ1-2; a weak D match, TRBD1 (5 bases). Trimming cost V 1 base and J 9 bases, with 9 bases left between them. The CDR3 runs 12 residues. Germline-derived CDR1 and CDR2 are LGHNA and YNFKEQ. The CDR3 region has the DNA TGTGCCAGCAGCCAAGTAGCAGGGAGCTACACCTTC. Encoded protein: CASSQVAGSYTF.

V is TRBV5-1 and J is TRBJ2-3, with D possibly called TRBD1 or TRBD2 (7 bases each). V was cut by 0 bases and J by 2 bases, with 16 bases left in between. CDR1 is SGHRS and CDR2 is YFSETQ in the germline V gene. This CDR3 spans 17 amino acids. The DNA for the CDR3 is TGCGCCAGCAGCTTGGAGAGGGGGGGACAGACCACAGATACGCAGTATTTT. Its translation: CASSLERGGQTTDTQYF.

This chain connects TRBV6-6 to TRBJ2-3; 8 bases are a match to TRBD2. This CDR3 region has 14 residues. The ends lost 6 bases at V and 0 bases at J; junction bases unmatched: 2. Germline-derived CDR1 and CDR2 are MNHNY and SVGAGI (reference sequence). Here the CDR3 reads CASSGTRSTDTQYF. As DNA, the CDR3 is TGTGCCAGCAGCGGGACTAGGAGCACAGATACGCAGTATTTT.

The gene calls are TRBV11-3 and TRBJ2-1, with TRBD2 matching 7 bases. CDR1 SGHNT and CDR2 YENEEA come from the germline V gene. The V gene end was trimmed by 5 bases and the J gene end by 7 bases; junction bases not matched to a gene: 11. The CDR3 contains 15 residues. The CDR3 here is CASSPTPPLANEQFF. CDR3 bases: TGTGCCAGCAGCCCAACCCCCCCACTAGCGAATGAGCAGTTCTTC.

The CDR3 DNA sequence: TGTGCCAGAAGCTCAAGGACGGAGACCTACGAGCAGTACTTC. It yields the protein CARSSRTETYEQYF. V gene TRBV5-3 combines with J gene TRBJ2-7, with unresolved D. TRBV5-3 is classed as an ORF, of uncertain function. The length of the CDR3 is 14 residues. Trimming removed 3 bases from V and 2 bases from J, with 12 bases in between.

V and J are TRBV10-3 and TRBJ2-1; 11 bases map to TRBD2. This CDR3 spans 14 amino acids. V lost 10 bases, J lost 5 bases, and 7 bases stayed unmatched. The germline V gene has CDR1 ENHRY and CDR2 SYGVKD. DNA for the CDR3: TGTGCCAGTACACTAGCGGGAGTGAACAATGAGCAGTTCTTC. It is translated as CASTLAGVNNEQFF.

This clone occurred once. The CDR3 DNA reads TGTGCCAGCTCACCAAGGCGCCAGGGGCCCTCCACTGGGGCCAACGTCCTGACTTTC. This gives the protein CASSPRRQGPSTGANVLTF. The chain employs TRBV18 and TRBJ2-6, with D possibly TRBD1 on 6 matching bases. The length of the CDR3 is 19 residues. V lost 2 bases and J 2 bases, leaving 19 bases between the germline ends. In germline, CDR1 is KGHSH, CDR2 LQKENI.

J is TRBJ1-2 and V is TRBV7-9; D remains ambiguous. The CDR3 is 15 amino acids. Germline CDR1 SEHNR, CDR2 FQNEAQ (reference sequence). Trimming took 2 bases from V and 4 from J, leaving 14 bases between them. This CDR3 reads CASSLLSPGSYGYTF. The CDR3 DNA follows: TGTGCCAGCAGCTTACTAAGTCCGGGATCCTATGGCTACACCTTC.

As regards this clone: The sample carries other DNA sequences with the same CDR3. The V and J genes are TRBV5-1 and TRBJ2-1, with unresolved D. This CDR3 spans 13 amino acids. Germline V gene sequence: CDR1 SGHRS, CDR2 YFSETQ. The V gene lost 2 bases and the J gene lost 7 bases, with 10 bases spanning the gap. CDR3 nucleotides: TGCGCCAGCAGCTTAGGCCCGTCGAATGAGCAGTTCTTC. Its translation is CASSLGPSNEQFF.

The chain employs TRBV28 and TRBJ1-5; no reliable D call. V lost 5 bases, J lost 4 bases, and 15 bases lay in between. In germline, CDR1 is MDHEN, CDR2 SYDVKM. This CDR3 contains 15 residues. The CDR3 DNA reads as TGTGCCAGCAGTCGGATCTCCGGACCTAATCAGCCCCAGCATTTT. Translated, it gives CASSRISGPNQPQHF.